The 26 T cell receptor beta chains listed next were all sequenced from one sample in a study of shared clonotypes between healthy human individuals. The assay was immunoSEQ multiplex PCR, and TCRdb's table has in-frame clones only and misses some. The sample lists about 1.5 million clones, under 99% occurring once. Sequenced: naive CD4+ T cells sorted from blood. Subset reported: CD45RA+ positively selected. The receptors were gathered from a man younger than 40 in good health.

V is TRBV18 and J is TRBJ1-5, with D possibly being TRBD1 (5 bases). CDR1 and CDR2 (germline): KGHSH, LQKENI. CDR3 length equals 15 residues. V lost 3 bases and J 5 bases, leaving 14 bases between the germline ends. The CDR3 coding sequence is TGTGCCAGCTCACCCGGGGGTAGCGTCGATCAGCCCCAGCATTTT. Its protein product is CASSPGGSVDQPQHF.

This chain joins TRBV29-1 and TRBJ2-1, with 8 bases identical to TRBD2. V shed 4 bases, J shed 7 bases, and the junction held 9 bases outside the gene matches. Germline CDR1 and CDR2: SQVTM and ANQGSEA. This CDR3 contains 14 residues. CDR3 amino acids: CSVGLAGMKNEQFF. The CDR3, as DNA: TGCAGCGTTGGCCTAGCGGGTATGAAGAATGAGCAGTTCTTC.

The rearrangement links TRBV29-1 to TRBJ2-2; TRBD1 agrees at 9 bases. This CDR3 region has 13 residues. V shed 4 bases, J shed 5 bases, and the junction held 2 bases outside the gene matches. Germline assignment: CDR1 SQVTM and CDR2 ANQGSEA. CDR3 sequence (DNA): TGCAGCGTTGCCGGGACAGGGACCGGGGAGCTGTTTTTT. This gives the protein CSVAGTGTGELFF.

The chain employs TRBV5-5 and TRBJ2-2; D is ambiguous. V lost 4 bases and J 2 bases, leaving 6 bases between the germline ends. Germline CDR1 and CDR2: SGHKS and YYEKEE (reference sequence). The CDR3 runs to 13 residues. The CDR3 sequence: CASSKDNTGELFF. The CDR3 bases are TGTGCCAGCAGCAAGGATAACACCGGGGAGCTGTTTTTT.

V usage is TRBV19 and J usage is TRBJ2-1, with 12 bases lining up with TRBD2. This CDR3 has 16 residues. Losses at the gene ends were 5 bases for V and 3 bases for J; bases not matched to a gene: 5. Germline loops: CDR1 LNHDA, CDR2 SQIVND (reference sequence). DNA for the CDR3: TGTGCCAGTAGTGGCGCGGGACTAGCGGGCTACAATGAGCAGTTCTTC. Translation gives CASSGAGLAGYNEQFF.

A word on this clone: Within the sample, other DNA sequences also encode this same CDR3. The J gene is TRBJ2-3, the V gene TRBV9, with D perhaps assigned TRBD1 or TRBD2 (5 bases each). Germline loops: CDR1 SGDLS, CDR2 YYNGEE. The CDR3 sequence is 14 residues long. Between the trimmed V and J ends, which lost 2 bases and 1 base, there was a span of 8 bases. CDR3 protein: CASSVQGRTDTQYF. In nucleotides, the CDR3 is TGTGCCAGCAGCGTCCAGGGACGCACAGATACGCAGTATTTT. The full variable domain, completed using reference TRBV9 and TRBJ2-3, is DSGVTQTPKHLITATGQRVTLRCSPRSGDLSVYWYQQSLDQGLQFLIQYYNGEERAKGNILERFSAQQFPDLHSELNLSSLELGDSALYFCASSVQGRTDTQYFGPGTRLTVL.

This sequence joins TRBV27 and TRBJ2-1, with D uncertain. The CDR3 loop spans 15 amino acids. Germline CDR1 MNHEY, CDR2 SMNVEV (reference sequence). Trimming left V 5 bases short and J 0 bases short, with 11 bases between. The CDR3 spells CASSPQGSSYNEQFF. CDR3 nucleotides: TGTGCCAGCAGTCCGCAAGGAAGCTCCTACAATGAGCAGTTCTTC.

The CDR3 nucleotides are TGCGCCAGCAGCTTGCCCACAGGAGACACCGGGGAGCTGTTTTTT. Amino acid sequence: CASSLPTGDTGELFF. The chain uses TRBV5-1 and TRBJ2-2; D is possibly TRBD1 (5 bases). Germline V CDR1 and CDR2: SGHRS, YFSETQ. Trimming left V 1 base short and J 3 bases short, with 10 bases between. This CDR3 is built from 15 residues. Full variable domain (remainder filled in from reference TRBV5-1 and TRBJ2-2): KAGVTQTPRYLIKTRGQQVTLSCSPISGHRSVSWYQQTPGQGLQFLFEYFSETQRNKGNFPGRFSGRQFSNSRSEMNVSTLELGDSALYLCASSLPTGDTGELFFGEGSRLTVL.

This chain joins TRBV5-4 and TRBJ1-2; 8 nucleotides line up with TRBD1. V gave up 0 bases and J gave up 4 bases; unmatched junction bases: 5. The CDR3 totals 15 residues. Germline V lookup: CDR1 SGHNT, CDR2 YYREEE (reference sequence). CDR3 sequence reads: CASSLASGGGYGYTF. The CDR3 region has the DNA TGTGCCAGCAGCTTGGCATCAGGGGGCGGCTATGGCTACACCTTC.

In regard to this clone: At the DNA level, this CDR3 is encoded by other sequences in the same sample as well. The V and J genes are TRBV2 and TRBJ2-7; maybe TRBD2 (5 bases). The CDR3 has 13 amino acids. V gave up 6 bases and J gave up 0 bases, with 9 bases separating them. Looked up from germline, CDR1 is SNHLY and CDR2 is FYNNEI. The CDR3 is CASRPGSSYEQYF. The DNA of the CDR3 is TGTGCCAGCAGGCCGGGGAGCTCCTACGAGCAGTACTTC.

The chain couples TRBV7-9 to TRBJ1-3; no clear D. The CDR3 has 17 amino acids. Trimming cost V 1 base and J 0 bases, with 13 bases left between them. Looked up from germline, CDR1 is SEHNR and CDR2 is FQNEAQ (reference sequence). The CDR3 sequence is CASSLGAGVNSGNTIYF. The CDR3 bases are TGTGCCAGCAGCTTAGGGGCAGGCGTAAACTCTGGAAACACCATATATTTT. The whole variable domain, remainder taken from reference TRBV7-9 and TRBJ1-3, is DTGVSQNPRHKITKRGQNVTFRCDPISEHNRLYWYRQTLGQGPEFLTYFQNEAQLEKSRLLSDRFSAERPKGSFSTLEIQRTEQGDSAMYLCASSLGAGVNSGNTIYFGEGSWLTVV.

Notes on this clone: The sample carries other DNA sequences with the same CDR3. The chain is built from TRBV7-2 and TRBJ2-5; D is uncertain. The germline V gene has CDR1 SGHTA and CDR2 FQGNSA. V was clipped by 2 bases and J by 5 bases, with 6 bases between them. This CDR3 comprises 12 residues. The CDR3 protein is CASSLTRETQYF. The CDR3 region has the DNA TGTGCCAGCAGCTTAACTCGGGAGACCCAGTACTTC.

The chain joins TRBV4-2 to TRBJ1-2, with 8 bases lining up with TRBD1. CDR1 is LGHNA, CDR2 YNFKEQ, per germline. V dropped 4 bases and J dropped 8; count of bases not matched to a gene: 12. This CDR3 comprises 15 residues. The CDR3 coding sequence is TGTGCCAGCAGCCCAATTGGACAGGGACTGGGAGGCTACACCTTC. The encoded protein is CASSPIGQGLGGYTF.

This clone showed up just once. The V call is TRBV6-5, the J call TRBJ2-7; D not certain. V was cut by 10 bases and J by 0 bases, with 10 bases left in between. This CDR3 spans 12 amino acids. CDR1 is MNHEY and CDR2 is SVGAGI in the germline V gene. For the CDR3, the DNA is TGTGCCACCCAGGACCTCTCCTACGAGCAGTACTTC. As protein: CATQDLSYEQYF.

The chain carries TRBV30 and TRBJ2-2; 13 bases are shared with TRBD2. The CDR3 consists of 18 residues. CDR1 is GTSNPN and CDR2 is SVGIG in the germline V gene (reference sequence). The V and J ends lost 1 base and 5 bases, in that order; junction bases with no gene match: 10. CDR3 nucleotides: TGTGCCTGGAGTGGGATAACTAGCGGGAGGGCCAGAACCGGGGAGCTGTTTTTT. Translation: CAWSGITSGRARTGELFF.

The rearrangement links TRBV7-8 to TRBJ1-5, with TRBD1 identical over 8 bases. CDR1 and CDR2 (germline): SGHVS, FQNEAQ. The CDR3 contains 14 residues. J gave up 4 bases and V 4 bases, and 3 bases lay outside the gene matches. The CDR3 protein is CASSSTGVNQPQHF. In nucleotides, the CDR3 is TGTGCCAGCAGCTCGACAGGGGTGAATCAGCCCCAGCATTTT.

On this clone: This CDR3 is also generated by other DNA sequences in the sample. The chain uses TRBV28 and TRBJ1-1; D remains ambiguous. Trimming pared 2 bases from V and 1 base from J, leaving 2 bases between. This CDR3 is built from 12 residues. CDR1 MDHEN and CDR2 SYDVKM come from the germline V gene. CDR3 coding DNA: TGTGCCAGCAGTTTACCGAACACTGAAGCTTTCTTT. This codes for CASSLPNTEAFF.

The V call is TRBV5-4, the J call TRBJ1-3; TRBD1 matches 7 bases. Losses at the gene ends were 6 bases for V and 0 bases for J; bases not matched to a gene: 3. The CDR3 loop spans 14 amino acids. Germline CDR1 SGHNT, CDR2 YYREEE (reference sequence). CDR3 residues: CASTRQGSGNTIYF. CDR3 in DNA: TGTGCCAGCACCAGACAGGGCTCTGGAAACACCATATATTTT.

The gene calls are TRBV2 and TRBJ2-3; 9 positions match TRBD2. CDR3 length: 15 residues. Germline-derived CDR1 and CDR2 are SNHLY and FYNNEI. J was trimmed by 2 bases and V by 5 bases; bases with no gene match: 5. Written as DNA, the CDR3 is TGTGCCAGCAGTTTAGCGGGAGTCCCCACAGATACGCAGTATTTT. It specifies CASSLAGVPTDTQYF. Based on the CDR3 plus reference TRBV2 and TRBJ2-3, the full variable domain is EPEVTQTPSHQVTQMGQEVILRCVPISNHLYFYWYRQILGQKVEFLVSFYNNEISEKSEIFDDQFSVERPDGSNFTLKIRSTKLEDSAMYFCASSLAGVPTDTQYFGPGTRLTVL.

The V and J genes are TRBV5-4 and TRBJ2-5; possibly TRBD1 or TRBD2 for D (7 bases each). This CDR3 is built from 16 residues. Deletions cut 0 bases from V and 2 bases from J, with 14 bases between. Germline-derived CDR1 and CDR2 are SGHNT and YYREEE (reference sequence). Here the CDR3 reads CASSLAGGTAQETQYF. The CDR3 DNA follows: TGTGCCAGCAGCTTGGCCGGGGGGACAGCGCAAGAGACCCAGTACTTC.

The V and J genes are TRBV4-2 and TRBJ2-7, with 10 positions matching TRBD2. The CDR3 totals 16 residues. Germline V gene lookup returns CDR1 LGHNA and CDR2 YNFKEQ. After removal of 4 bases from V and 6 bases from J, the junction contained 12 bases not matched to a gene. The CDR3: CASSPEELAGRLEQYF. CDR3 in DNA: TGTGCCAGCAGCCCGGAGGAACTAGCGGGACGTCTCGAGCAGTACTTC.

The chain has TRBV11-3 and TRBJ2-5; D is uncertain. The V end lost 4 bases, the J end lost 5 bases, and 14 bases lay between the germline ends. The CDR3 consists of 14 residues. The germline V gene encodes CDR1 SGHNT and CDR2 YENEEA. DNA of the CDR3: TGTGCCAGCAGCTCTTCCCGAGGAGAGGAGACCCAGTACTTC. The encoded protein is CASSSSRGEETQYF.

This chain connects TRBV11-2 to TRBJ2-7; D remains unclear. CDR3 length: 16 residues. The ends were cut back, 0 bases at V and 0 bases at J, with 12 bases in the middle. Germline V CDR1 and CDR2: SGHAT, FQNNGV. In nucleotides, the CDR3 is TGTGCCAGCAGCTTAGATGCAGGCTTCTACTCCTACGAGCAGTACTTC. This encodes CASSLDAGFYSYEQYF.

The chain couples TRBV5-1 to TRBJ2-1, with TRBD2 matching 13 bases. CDR3 length equals 20 residues. Germline lookup yields CDR1 SGHRS and CDR2 YFSETQ. With 0 bases clipped from V and 7 bases from J, the junction kept 16 bases outside the gene matches. The CDR3, as DNA: TGCGCCAGCAGCTTGGGCCCGGGACTAGCGGGATTTAGGGGGCAGAATGAGCAGTTCTTC. Translating it yields CASSLGPGLAGFRGQNEQFF.

This rearrangement joins TRBV5-1 to TRBJ2-7, with TRBD2 matching over 7 bases. This CDR3 is 16 amino acids long. CDR1 SGHRS and CDR2 YFSETQ come from the germline V gene. The V gene end was trimmed by 4 bases and the J gene end by 0 bases; junction bases not matched to a gene: 10. CDR3 sequence (DNA): TGCGCCAGCAGCCCGGGTGTTAGCGGGTACTCCTACGAGCAGTACTTC. Its protein is CASSPGVSGYSYEQYF.

The chain uses TRBV11-2 and TRBJ2-5; 8 nucleotides align to TRBD2. The CDR3 is made up of 16 amino acids. V shed 4 bases, J shed 5 bases, and the junction held 12 bases outside the gene matches. Germline V gives CDR1 SGHAT, CDR2 FQNNGV. CDR3 sequence reads: CASSSLLAGLVETQYF. CDR3 DNA sequence: TGTGCCAGCAGCTCCCTCCTAGCGGGCTTAGTGGAGACCCAGTACTTC.